The 5 T cell receptor beta chains reported below all come from one sample, sequenced in a study of OX40 agonist ivuxolimab in advanced cancers. Profiling relied on immunoSEQ multiplex PCR, and the TCRdb table lists in-frame clones only, not all of them. The sample carries tens of thousands of clones, 70% to 90% recorded once. The starting material was CD4+ or CD8+ T cells sorted from blood, obtained in a trial of the OX40 agonist ivuxolimab. These TCRs come from an adult with an advanced solid tumor such as melanoma, head and neck, liver or kidney cancer.

The chain combines TRBV9 with TRBJ2-5, with 8 bases matching TRBD2. Trimming at V came to 3 bases and at J to 11 bases, leaving 12 bases not matched to a gene. This CDR3 is 14 amino acids long. Germline loops: CDR1 SGDLS, CDR2 YYNGEE. CDR3 amino acids: CASSALAGYEEQYF. In DNA form, the CDR3 reads TGTGCCAGCAGCGCCTTAGCGGGGTACGAGGAGCAGTACTTC.

The chain is built from TRBV27 and TRBJ2-7; 9 bases fit TRBD2. Germline V gene lookup returns CDR1 MNHEY and CDR2 SMNVEV (reference sequence). The CDR3 covers 15 residues. J was trimmed by 3 bases and V by 5 bases; bases with no gene match: 8. The CDR3, as DNA: TGTGCCAGCAGTCCCTTTCCTAGCGGGAACTACGAGCAGTACTTC. Protein: CASSPFPSGNYEQYF.

This chain joins TRBV7-8 and TRBJ2-7, with 7 bases aligning to TRBD2. The V gene's germline CDR1 is SGHVS and CDR2 FQNEAQ. V was clipped by 0 bases and J by 0 bases; unmatched bases: 8. The CDR3 contains 17 residues. In nucleotides, the CDR3 is TGTGCCAGCAGCTTAGCGCACGGGGGAGGGAGCTCCTACGAGCAGTACTTC. Translation gives CASSLAHGGGSSYEQYF.

Concerning this clone itself: At one boundary the junction diverges from the germline segment, which might be a read error. The rearrangement uses TRBV7-9 and TRBJ2-3; 7 positions agree with TRBD2. CDR3 size: 14 residues. Looked up from germline, CDR1 is SEHNR and CDR2 is FQNEAQ (reference sequence). The CDR3 region has the DNA TGTGCCAGCAGCCTAGCGGACCCCACAGATACGCAGTATTTT. This translates into CASSLADPTDTQYF.

This chain connects TRBV28 to TRBJ1-1; D not resolved. Per germline, CDR1 MDHEN and CDR2 SYDVKM. The CDR3 spans 12 residues. V was shortened by 3 bases and J by 3 bases, with 5 bases between the two germline ends. CDR3 loop: CASSFRYTEAFF. CDR3 DNA: TGTGCCAGCAGTTTTCGGTACACTGAAGCTTTCTTT.